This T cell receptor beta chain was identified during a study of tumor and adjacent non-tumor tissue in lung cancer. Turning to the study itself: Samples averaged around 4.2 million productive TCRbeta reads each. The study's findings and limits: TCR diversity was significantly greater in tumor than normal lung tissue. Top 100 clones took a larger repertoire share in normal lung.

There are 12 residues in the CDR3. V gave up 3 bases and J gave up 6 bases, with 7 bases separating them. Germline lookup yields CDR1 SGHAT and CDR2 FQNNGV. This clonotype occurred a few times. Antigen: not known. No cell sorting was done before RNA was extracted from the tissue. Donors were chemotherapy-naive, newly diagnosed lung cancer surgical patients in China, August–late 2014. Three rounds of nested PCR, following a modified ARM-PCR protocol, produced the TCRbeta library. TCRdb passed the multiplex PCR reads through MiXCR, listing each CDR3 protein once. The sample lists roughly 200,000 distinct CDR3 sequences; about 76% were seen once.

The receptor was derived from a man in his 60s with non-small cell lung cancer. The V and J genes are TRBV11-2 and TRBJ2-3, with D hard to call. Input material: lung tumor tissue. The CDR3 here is CASSLTGDTQYF. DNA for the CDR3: TGTGCCAGCAGCTTGACGGGTGATACGCAGTATTTT.